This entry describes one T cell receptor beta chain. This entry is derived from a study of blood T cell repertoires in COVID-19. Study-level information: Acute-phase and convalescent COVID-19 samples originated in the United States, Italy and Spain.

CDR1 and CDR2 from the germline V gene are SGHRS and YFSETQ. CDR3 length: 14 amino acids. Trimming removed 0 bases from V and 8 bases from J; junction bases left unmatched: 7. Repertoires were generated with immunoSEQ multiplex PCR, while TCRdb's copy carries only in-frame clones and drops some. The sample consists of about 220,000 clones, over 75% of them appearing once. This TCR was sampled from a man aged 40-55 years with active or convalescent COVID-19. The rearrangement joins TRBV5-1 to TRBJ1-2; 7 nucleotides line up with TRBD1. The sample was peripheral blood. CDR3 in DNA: TGCGCCAGCAGCTTGGCCGGACAGGAAGTAGGCTACACCTTC. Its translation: CASSLAGQEVGYTF.